This T cell receptor beta chain was recovered during a study of Graves' ophthalmopathy and Graves' hyperthyroidism. This clonotype was seen at least ten times. Antigen specificity is unknown. Amplification of TCR beta CDR3 regions used RNA transcripts. The library came from an HTBI-primed first-round RT-PCR and a second-round multiplex PCR. TCRdb recomputed calls from the multiplex PCR reads with MiXCR, one row per CDR3 protein. Here the sample spans 600,000 to 650,000 distinct CDR3 sequences, 20% to 25% being singletons. Study-wide results and limits: Using a 13-signature model, the authors split ophthalmopathy from stable hyperthyroidism, with around 85% sensitivity and roughly 80% specificity.

The study excluded patients with other autoimmune diseases, uncontrolled infections, pregnancy or lactation. V dropped 6 bases and J dropped 1 base, with 16 bases sitting between them. This CDR3 has 15 amino acids. Germline CDR1 and CDR2: MNHEY and SVGAGI. This TCR was sampled from a woman younger than 35 with stable Graves' hyperthyroidism. Some clones in this sample may be carry-over from other donors' samples. The J gene is TRBJ2-7, the V gene TRBV6-5, with D perhaps TRBD1 (6 bases). Material: peripheral blood. CDR3 sequence: CASSYNRAPSYEQYF. CDR3 in DNA: TGTGCCAGCAGCTATAACAGGGCTCCTTCCTACGAGCAGTACTTC.